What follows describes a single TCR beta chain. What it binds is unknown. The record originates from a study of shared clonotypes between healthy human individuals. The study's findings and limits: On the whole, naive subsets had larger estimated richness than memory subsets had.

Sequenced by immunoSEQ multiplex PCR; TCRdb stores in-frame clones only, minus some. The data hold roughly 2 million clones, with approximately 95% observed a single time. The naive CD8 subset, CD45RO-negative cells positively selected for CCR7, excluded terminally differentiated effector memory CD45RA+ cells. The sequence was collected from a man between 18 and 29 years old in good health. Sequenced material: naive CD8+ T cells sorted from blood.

In DNA, the CDR3 is TGTGCCAGCAGCGGAGACAATCAGGGGGGATATGAGCAGTTCTTC. Its protein is CASSGDNQGGYEQFF. The chain couples TRBV9 to TRBJ2-1; TRBD1 might be the D (7 bases). The CDR3 is 15 amino acids. Germline loops: CDR1 SGDLS, CDR2 YYNGEE. The V gene lost 3 bases and the J gene lost 8 bases, with 18 bases spanning the gap.